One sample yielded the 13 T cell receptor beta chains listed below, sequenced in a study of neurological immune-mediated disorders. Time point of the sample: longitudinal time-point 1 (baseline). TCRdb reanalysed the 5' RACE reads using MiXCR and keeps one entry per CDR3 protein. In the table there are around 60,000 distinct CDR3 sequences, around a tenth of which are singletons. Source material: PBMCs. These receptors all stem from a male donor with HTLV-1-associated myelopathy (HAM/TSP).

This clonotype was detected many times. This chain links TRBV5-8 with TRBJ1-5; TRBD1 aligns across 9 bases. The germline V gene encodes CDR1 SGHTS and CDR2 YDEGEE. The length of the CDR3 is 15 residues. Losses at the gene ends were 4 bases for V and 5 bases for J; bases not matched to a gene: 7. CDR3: CASSAGTGPYQPQHF. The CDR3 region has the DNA TGTGCCAGCAGCGCGGGGACAGGGCCATATCAGCCCCAGCATTTT.

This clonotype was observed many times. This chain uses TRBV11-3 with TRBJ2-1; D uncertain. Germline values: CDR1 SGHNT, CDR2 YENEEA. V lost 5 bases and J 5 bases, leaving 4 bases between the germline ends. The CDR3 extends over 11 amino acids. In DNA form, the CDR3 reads TGTGCCAGCAGCCAGGACAATGAGCAGTTCTTC. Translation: CASSQDNEQFF.

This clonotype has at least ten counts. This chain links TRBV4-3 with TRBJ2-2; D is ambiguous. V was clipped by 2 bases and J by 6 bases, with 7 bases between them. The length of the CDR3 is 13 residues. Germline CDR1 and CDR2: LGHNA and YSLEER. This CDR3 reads CASSQPTAGELFF. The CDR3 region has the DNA TGCGCCAGCAGCCAACCCACGGCCGGGGAGCTGTTTTTT.

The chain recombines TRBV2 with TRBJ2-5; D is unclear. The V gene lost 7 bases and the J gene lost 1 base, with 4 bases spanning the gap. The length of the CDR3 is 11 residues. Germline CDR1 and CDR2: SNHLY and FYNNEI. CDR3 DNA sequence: TGTGCCAGCAAGTTCCAAGAGACCCAGTACTTC. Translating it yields CASKFQETQYF.

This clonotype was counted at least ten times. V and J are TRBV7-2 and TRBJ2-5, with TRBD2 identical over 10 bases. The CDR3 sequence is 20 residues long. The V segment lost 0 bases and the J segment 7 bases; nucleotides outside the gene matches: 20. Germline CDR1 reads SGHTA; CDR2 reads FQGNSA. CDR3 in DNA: TGTGCCAGCAGCTTAGCGGGAGCGGGGGGGCTACGAGGTCCGATGGTGACCCAGTACTTC. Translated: CASSLAGAGGLRGPMVTQYF. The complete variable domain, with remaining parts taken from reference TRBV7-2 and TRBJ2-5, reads GAGVSQSPSNKVTEKGKDVELRCDPISGHTALYWYRQSLGQGLEFLIYFQGNSAPDKSGLPSDRFSAERTGGSVSTLTIQRTQQEDSAVYLCASSLAGAGGLRGPMVTQYFGPGTRLLVL.

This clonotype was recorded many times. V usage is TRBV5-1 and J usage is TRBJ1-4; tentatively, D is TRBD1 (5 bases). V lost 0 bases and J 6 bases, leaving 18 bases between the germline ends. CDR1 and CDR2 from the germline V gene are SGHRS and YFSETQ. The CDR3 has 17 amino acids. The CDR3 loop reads CASSLEGQGIGDEKLFF. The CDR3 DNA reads TGCGCCAGCAGCTTGGAGGGGCAGGGTATAGGGGATGAAAAACTGTTTTTT.

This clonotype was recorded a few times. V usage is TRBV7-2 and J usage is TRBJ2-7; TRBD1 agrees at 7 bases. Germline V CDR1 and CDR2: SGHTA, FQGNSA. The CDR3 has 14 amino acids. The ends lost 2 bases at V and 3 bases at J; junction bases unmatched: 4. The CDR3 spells CASSLTGADYEQYF. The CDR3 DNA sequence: TGTGCCAGCAGCTTAACAGGGGCAGACTACGAGCAGTACTTC.

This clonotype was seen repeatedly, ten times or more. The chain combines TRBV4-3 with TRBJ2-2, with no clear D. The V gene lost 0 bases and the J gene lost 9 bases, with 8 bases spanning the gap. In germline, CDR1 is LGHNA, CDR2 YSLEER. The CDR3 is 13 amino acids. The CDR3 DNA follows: TGCGCCAGCAGCCAAGACAGGTGGCGGGAGCTGTTTTTT. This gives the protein CASSQDRWRELFF.

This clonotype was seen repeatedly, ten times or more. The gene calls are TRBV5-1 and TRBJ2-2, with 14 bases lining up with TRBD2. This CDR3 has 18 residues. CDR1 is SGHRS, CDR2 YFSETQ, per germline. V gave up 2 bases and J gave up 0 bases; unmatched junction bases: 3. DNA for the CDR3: TGCGCCAGCAGCTTTGGACTAGCGGGGGGTCCGAACACCGGGGAGCTGTTTTTT. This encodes CASSFGLAGGPNTGELFF. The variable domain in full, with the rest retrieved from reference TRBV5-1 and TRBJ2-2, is KAGVTQTPRYLIKTRGQQVTLSCSPISGHRSVSWYQQTPGQGLQFLFEYFSETQRNKGNFPGRFSGRQFSNSRSEMNVSTLELGDSALYLCASSFGLAGGPNTGELFFGEGSRLTVL.

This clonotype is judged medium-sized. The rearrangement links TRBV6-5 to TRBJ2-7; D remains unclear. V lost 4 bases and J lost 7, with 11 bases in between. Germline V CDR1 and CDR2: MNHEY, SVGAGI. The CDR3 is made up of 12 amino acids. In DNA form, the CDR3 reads TGTGCCAGCAGTTCTCAGGTTGGGGAGCAGTACTTC. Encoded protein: CASSSQVGEQYF.

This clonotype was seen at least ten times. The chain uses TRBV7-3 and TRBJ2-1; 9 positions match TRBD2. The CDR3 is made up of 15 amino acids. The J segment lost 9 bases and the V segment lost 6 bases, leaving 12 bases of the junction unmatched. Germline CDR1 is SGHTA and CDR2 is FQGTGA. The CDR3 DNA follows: TGTGCCAGCAGTGGGTTAGCGGGGGATGAAACTGAGCAGTTCTTC. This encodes CASSGLAGDETEQFF.

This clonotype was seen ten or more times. The CDR3 here is CASSVRLNTEAFF. DNA of the CDR3: TGTGCCAGCAGTGTAAGGCTGAACACTGAAGCTTTCTTT. The chain couples TRBV12-3 or TRBV12-4 to TRBJ1-1; D is unclear. Trimming took 5 bases from V and 0 from J, leaving 7 bases between them. The CDR3 has 13 amino acids.

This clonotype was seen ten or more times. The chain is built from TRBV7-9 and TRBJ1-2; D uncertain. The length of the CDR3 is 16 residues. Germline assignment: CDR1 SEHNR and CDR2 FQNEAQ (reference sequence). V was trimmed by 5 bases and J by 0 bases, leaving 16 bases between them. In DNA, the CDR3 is TGTGCCAGCAGCCTCGGACCGACGGGAACTAACTATGGCTACACCTTC. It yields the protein CASSLGPTGTNYGYTF.